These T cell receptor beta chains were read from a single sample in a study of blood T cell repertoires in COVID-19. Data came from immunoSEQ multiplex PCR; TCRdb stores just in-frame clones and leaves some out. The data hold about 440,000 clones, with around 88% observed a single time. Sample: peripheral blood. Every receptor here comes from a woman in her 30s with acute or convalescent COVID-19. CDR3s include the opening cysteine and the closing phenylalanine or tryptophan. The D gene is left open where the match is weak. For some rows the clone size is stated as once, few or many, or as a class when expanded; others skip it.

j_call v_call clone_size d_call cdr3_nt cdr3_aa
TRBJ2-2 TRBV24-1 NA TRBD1 TGTGCCACCAGTGATTCCAGGGGGCCGAACACCGGGGAGCTGTTTTTT CATSDSRGPNTGELFF
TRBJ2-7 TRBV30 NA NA TGTGCCTGGAGTGCCCGGGACTCCATTCCGGAGGAGTACTTC CAWSARDSIPEEYF
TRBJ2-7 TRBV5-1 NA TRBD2 TGCGCCAGCAGCTTAACAGCGGGGTACGAGCAGTACTTC CASSLTAGYEQYF
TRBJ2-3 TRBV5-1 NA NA TGCGCCAGCAGCTTGGTCCAGAGCACAGATACGCAGTATTTT CASSLVQSTDTQYF
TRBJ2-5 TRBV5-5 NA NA TGTGCCAGCAGCTTGGGGGGCGCAACCCAGTACTTC CASSLGGATQYF
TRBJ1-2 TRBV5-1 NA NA TGCGCCAGCAGCTATAACAGGGTTTTGGTTTGGTATGGCTACACCTTC CASSYNRVLVWYGYTF
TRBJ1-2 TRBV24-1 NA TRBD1 TGTGCCACCAGTGACCCGAGACAGGGTGGGAACTATGGCTACACCTTC CATSDPRQGGNYGYTF
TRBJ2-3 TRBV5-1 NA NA TGCGCCAGCAGCTTCTTTAGCGGCGGAAGCACAGATACGCAGTATTTT CASSFFSGGSTDTQYF
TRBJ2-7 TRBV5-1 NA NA TGCGCCAGCAGCTTAACTCCCGATTTTTACGAGCAGTACTTC CASSLTPDFYEQYF
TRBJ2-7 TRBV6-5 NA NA TGTGCCAGCAGACCAGACAGGATCCGCTCCTACGAGCAGTACTTC CASRPDRIRSYEQYF
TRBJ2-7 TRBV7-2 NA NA TGTGCCAGCAGCTTAGCGTCCAGATACGAGCAGTACTTC CASSLASRYEQYF
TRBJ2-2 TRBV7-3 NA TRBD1 TGTGCCAGCAGCTGGGACAGCCCTACCGGGGAGCTGTTTTTT CASSWDSPTGELFF
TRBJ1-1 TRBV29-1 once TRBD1 TGCAGCGGAAGACAGGGGGCAATTGAAGCTTTCTTT CSGRQGAIEAFF
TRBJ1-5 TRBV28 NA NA TGTGCCAGCAGTTTACACAGGGTAGACAATCAGCCCCAGCATTTT CASSLHRVDNQPQHF
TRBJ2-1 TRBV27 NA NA TGTGCCAGCAGTTCGATACCGGGAGAGTACTATGAGCAGTTCTTC CASSSIPGEYYEQFF
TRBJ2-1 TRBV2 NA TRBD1 TGTGCCAGCATCCGGACAGGGCTCAATGAGCAGTTCTTC CASIRTGLNEQFF
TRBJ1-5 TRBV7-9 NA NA TGTGCCAGCAGCGGCGCGGCCAATCAGCCCCAGCATTTT CASSGAANQPQHF
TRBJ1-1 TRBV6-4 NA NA TGTGCCAGCGCTGTAACAGGGAACACTGAAGCTTTCTTT CASAVTGNTEAFF
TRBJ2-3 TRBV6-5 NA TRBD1 TGTGCCAGCAGTTACTCGGCTCAGGGGGCAGATACGCAGTATTTT CASSYSAQGADTQYF
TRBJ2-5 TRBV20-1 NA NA TGCAGTGCTAGTAAGGAGGAGACCCAGTACTTC CSASKEETQYF
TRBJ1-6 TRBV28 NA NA TGTGCCAGCAGTTCCCAGGGATATAATTCACCCCTCCACTTT CASSSQGYNSPLHF
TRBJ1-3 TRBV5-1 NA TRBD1 TGCGCCAGCAGCCCGGCCGGGACAGGGGACTCTGGAAACACCATATATTTT CASSPAGTGDSGNTIYF
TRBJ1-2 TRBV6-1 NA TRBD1 TGTGCCAGCAGATTGACAGGGGTGGAGGGCTACACCTTC CASRLTGVEGYTF
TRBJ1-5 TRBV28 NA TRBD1 TGTGCCAGCAGTTGGGGGGACAGACAGCGGCAGCCCCAGCATTTT CASSWGDRQRQPQHF
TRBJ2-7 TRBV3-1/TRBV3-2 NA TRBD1 TGTGCCAGCAGCCAAGGGAGCTGGACAGGAAACCCCTACGAGCAGTACTTC CASSQGSWTGNPYEQYF
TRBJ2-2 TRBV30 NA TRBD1 TGTGCCTATAGAGGGCGGACAGGGAACACCGGGGAGCTGTTTTTT CAYRGRTGNTGELFF
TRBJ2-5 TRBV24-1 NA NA TGTGCCACCAGTGTCCAAACCGGGACACAAGAGACCCAGTACTTC CATSVQTGTQETQYF
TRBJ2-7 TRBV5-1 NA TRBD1 TGCGCCAGCAGCTTCACCGGGACAGCCTACGAGCAGTACTTC CASSFTGTAYEQYF
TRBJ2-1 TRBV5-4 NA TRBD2 TGTGCCAGCAGCCCTACTAGCGGGGGTTACAATGAGCAGTTCTTC CASSPTSGGYNEQFF
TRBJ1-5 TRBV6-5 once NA TGTGCCAGCAGACAGGGTTGGGGCAATCAGCCCCAGCATTTT CASRQGWGNQPQHF
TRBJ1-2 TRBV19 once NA TGTGCCAGTAGTATGCAGGACAGTTACTTTGGCTACACCTTC CASSMQDSYFGYTF
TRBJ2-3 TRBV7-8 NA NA TGTGCCAGCACCAACTCACGGTGGGCGGGGGCCAACATAGCGCAGTATTTT CASTNSRWAGANIAQYF
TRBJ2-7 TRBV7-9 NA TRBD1 TGTGCCAGCAGCTCGACAGGGCCCCACCACTACGAGCAGTACTTC CASSSTGPHHYEQYF
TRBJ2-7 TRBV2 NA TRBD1 TGTGCCAGCGGCCGGGACAGGGAGTCCTACGAGCAGTACTTC CASGRDRESYEQYF
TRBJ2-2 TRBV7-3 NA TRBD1 TGTGCCAGCAGACGAACAGGGGCCACCGGGGAGCTGTTTTTT CASRRTGATGELFF
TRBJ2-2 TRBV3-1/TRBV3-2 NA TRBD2 TGTGCCAGCAGCCAATTAGGCGGGGGGGCTCGCACCGGGGAGCTGTTTTTT CASSQLGGGARTGELFF
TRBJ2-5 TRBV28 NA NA TGTGCCAGCAGTTTGGGAGCGGAGCCCCCCCAGTCGCAGTACTTC CASSLGAEPPQSQYF
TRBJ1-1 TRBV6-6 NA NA TGTGCCAGCAGTTACTCGATCCACAGAGAAAACACTGAAGCTTTCTTT CASSYSIHRENTEAFF
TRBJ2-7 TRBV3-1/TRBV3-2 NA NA TGTGCCAGCAGCCAAGATTTGCGGGAGCAGTACTTC CASSQDLREQYF
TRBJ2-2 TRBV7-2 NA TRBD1 TGTGCCAGCAGCTTAGGACAGGGGGCGCGATACCCCGGGGAGCTGTTTTTT CASSLGQGARYPGELFF
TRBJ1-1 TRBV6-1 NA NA TGTGCCAGCAGTGAGCCGAGAAGCGGGAACACTGAAGCTTTCTTT CASSEPRSGNTEAFF
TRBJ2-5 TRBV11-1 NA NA TGTGCCAGCAGCGCTAGAGGCGCCAGTAACCGTGAGACCCAGTACTTC CASSARGASNRETQYF
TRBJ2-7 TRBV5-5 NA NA TGTGCCAGCAGCCGAAGTCCGACAGATGCCTACGAGCAGTACTTC CASSRSPTDAYEQYF
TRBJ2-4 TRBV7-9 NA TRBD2 TGTGCCAGCAGCCCCCCGGGTGCGGGGGGGCCAGACATTCAGTACTTC CASSPPGAGGPDIQYF
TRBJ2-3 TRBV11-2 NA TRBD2 TGTGCCAGCAGCGAAACCGGGACTAGCGGGGTAGATACGCAGTATTTT CASSETGTSGVDTQYF
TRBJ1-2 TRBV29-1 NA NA TGCAGCGTTGAAGAAAAAGGACAGTTAATAGGATTGGCTGGCTACACCTTC CSVEEKGQLIGLAGYTF
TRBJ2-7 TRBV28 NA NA TGTGCCAGCAGTTTAGGGGACACCTCCTACGAGCAGTACTTC CASSLGDTSYEQYF
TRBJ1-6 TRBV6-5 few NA TGTGCCAGCACCGTGATAGGGGGTAGTTCACCCCTCCACTTT CASTVIGGSSPLHF
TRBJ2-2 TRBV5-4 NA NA TGTGCCAGCAGTCTGTACACCGGGGAGCTGTTTTTT CASSLYTGELFF
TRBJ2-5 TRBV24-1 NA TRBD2 TGTGCCACCAGTGGGGGGGGAACGATCCAAGAGACCCAGTACTTC CATSGGGTIQETQYF
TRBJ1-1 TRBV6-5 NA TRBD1 TGTGCCAGCAGAGATCCCGGGACAGAGAACACTGAAGCTTTCTTT CASRDPGTENTEAFF
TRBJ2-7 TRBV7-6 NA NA TGTGCCAGCAGCTTAAAACTACAGGGATCCTACGAGCAGTACTTC CASSLKLQGSYEQYF
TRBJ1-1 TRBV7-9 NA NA TGTGCCAGCAGCTCCCCGGGTGGGGGGAATCAAGCTTTCTTT CASSSPGGGNQAFF
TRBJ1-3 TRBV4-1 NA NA TGCGCCAGCAGCCACCGTTACTCTCTCTCTGGAAACACCATATATTTT CASSHRYSLSGNTIYF
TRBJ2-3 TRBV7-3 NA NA TGTGCCAGCAGCTTACACCCGACAATACCGGGGGCAGATACGCAGTATTTT CASSLHPTIPGADTQYF
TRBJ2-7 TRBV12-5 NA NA TGTGCTAGTGGTTTGATAGGGAGGAACGAGCAGTACTTC CASGLIGRNEQYF
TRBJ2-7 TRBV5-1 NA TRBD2 TGCGCCAGCAGCTTGGCTCGGCTAGCGGGGGGGCCGGACGAGCAGTACTTC CASSLARLAGGPDEQYF
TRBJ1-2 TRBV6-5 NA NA TGTGCCAGCAGAAGTGGCGGTTACTATGGCTACACCTTC CASRSGGYYGYTF